The clone carrying this T cell receptor (beta chain) was picked up a small number of times. The sample is drawn from a study of patients and donors after allogeneic stem cell transplantation. TCRdb fed the RT-PCR reads into MiXCR, producing one record per CDR3 protein. The sample holds about 40,000 distinct CDR3 sequences, about 31% seen once. The CDR3 totals 14 residues. V lost 0 bases, J lost 8 bases, and 5 bases stayed unmatched. Germline CDR1 is LGHNA and CDR2 is YSLEER. The sequence derives from a human donor who was either an allogeneic HSCT recipient or a stem cell or donor lymphocyte infusion donor (not recorded which). It is not recorded whose cells these are; they may come from a transplant donor. The chain combines TRBV4-3 with TRBJ1-1; 8 bases match TRBD1. The sample was blood, either unsorted or a sorted T cell fraction (not recorded which). The CDR3 loop reads CASSQDSRTGEAFF. DNA of the CDR3: TGCGCCAGCAGCCAAGATTCCCGGACAGGGGAAGCTTTCTTT.